The next 16 T cell receptor beta chains were all read from a single sample in a study of T cell responses to AZD1222 COVID-19 vaccine. Some clones are missing from TCRdb's copy, which holds only in-frame ones; the method was immunoSEQ multiplex PCR. The table lists some 130,000 clones, roughly 89% of them singletons. This specimen consisted of peripheral blood, obtained 28 days after the second AZD1222 dose. These receptors originate from an adult who received the AZD1222 COVID-19 vaccine.

The rearrangement joins TRBV30 to TRBJ1-2, with D possibly being TRBD1 (5 bases). Deletions cut 5 bases from V and 4 bases from J, with 14 bases between. Germline CDR1 GTSNPN, CDR2 SVGIG (reference sequence). This CDR3 is 13 amino acids long. CDR3 sequence: CAWRSQGIYGYTF. CDR3 in DNA: TGTGCCTGGCGGTCTCAGGGTATCTATGGCTACACCTTC.

The rearrangement links TRBV13 to TRBJ1-1; D possibly corresponds to TRBD1 (5 bases). The CDR3 is made up of 12 amino acids. The germline V and J ends were trimmed by 0 bases and 6 bases, with 5 bases remaining between them. CDR1 is PRHDT, CDR2 FYEKMQ, per germline (reference sequence). The CDR3 here is CASSLGGAEAFF. In nucleotides, the CDR3 is TGTGCCAGCAGCTTAGGAGGGGCTGAAGCTTTCTTT.

This clone has a single count. The chain combines TRBV18 with TRBJ1-1; the D is unclear. The CDR3 runs 14 residues. Between the trimmed V and J ends, which lost 1 base and 1 base, there was a span of 7 bases. Germline V gene sequence: CDR1 KGHSH, CDR2 LQKENI. The CDR3: CASSPLNTNTEAFF. The DNA of the CDR3 is TGTGCCAGCTCACCACTGAACACGAACACTGAAGCTTTCTTT. The entire variable domain, with the rest obtained from reference TRBV18 and TRBJ1-1, is as follows: NAGVMQNPRHLVRRRGQEARLRCSPMKGHSHVYWYRQLPEEGLKFMVYLQKENIIDESGMPKERFSAEFPKEGPSILRIQQVVRGDSAAYFCASSPLNTNTEAFFGQGTRLTVV.

The chain is built from TRBV7-9 and TRBJ1-6; D is possibly TRBD1 (6 bases). Germline V lookup: CDR1 SEHNR, CDR2 FQNEAQ (reference sequence). CDR3 length: 13 amino acids. V was cut by 5 bases and J by 9 bases, with 11 bases left in between. The CDR3 DNA reads TGTGCCAGCAGCCCGGGGGCCGGTTCACCCCTCCACTTT. It is translated as CASSPGAGSPLHF. Full variable domain (rest looked up from reference TRBV7-9 and TRBJ1-6): DTGVSQNPRHKITKRGQNVTFRCDPISEHNRLYWYRQTLGQGPEFLTYFQNEAQLEKSRLLSDRFSAERPKGSFSTLEIQRTEQGDSAMYLCASSPGAGSPLHFGNGTRLTVT.

V is TRBV11-3 and J is TRBJ2-1; no firm D call. Trimming stripped 1 base from V and 7 bases from J, with 8 bases between. The CDR3 spans 13 residues. Germline CDR1 is SGHNT and CDR2 is YENEEA. The CDR3 sequence: CASSLAVGNEQFF. CDR3 nucleotide sequence: TGTGCCAGCAGCTTAGCGGTGGGTAATGAGCAGTTCTTC.

The rearrangement links TRBV7-2 to TRBJ2-7; D ambiguous. The CDR3 has 17 residues. Germline V gene lookup returns CDR1 SGHTA and CDR2 FQGNSA. V gave up 5 bases and J gave up 2 bases, with 22 bases separating them. The chain's CDR3 is CASSPRHSGQLPYEQYF. CDR3 nucleotide sequence: TGTGCCAGCAGCCCAAGACACTCGGGCCAGCTTCCCTACGAGCAGTACTTC.

The rearrangement uses TRBV15 and TRBJ2-5; D is perhaps TRBD1 (6 bases). Trimming shortened V by 0 bases and J by 7 bases, and 18 bases separated the two germline ends. This CDR3 has 16 residues. Germline V CDR1 and CDR2: LNHNV, YYDKDF (reference sequence). As DNA, the CDR3 is TGTGCCACCAGCAGAGATCAGTATGCAGGGGTGATGACCCAGTACTTC. This gives the protein CATSRDQYAGVMTQYF. The complete variable domain, with remaining parts taken from reference TRBV15 and TRBJ2-5, reads DAMVIQNPRYQVTQFGKPVTLSCSQTLNHNVMYWYQQKSSQAPKLLFHYYDKDFNNEADTPDNFQSRRPNTSFCFLDIRSPGLGDTAMYLCATSRDQYAGVMTQYFGPGTRLLVL.

The gene calls are TRBV6-2 or TRBV6-3 and TRBJ1-2; D gene ambiguous. Germline-derived CDR1 and CDR2 are MNHEY and SVGEGT. CDR3 length equals 14 residues. V was pared by 2 bases and J by 5 bases, with 12 bases between. The CDR3 loop reads CASSYQPGGYGYTF. In DNA, the CDR3 is TGTGCCAGCAGTTACCAGCCCGGTGGGTATGGCTACACCTTC.

V gene TRBV10-3 combines with J gene TRBJ1-1; 7 bases agree with TRBD1. This CDR3 has 12 amino acids. The trim removed 0 bases at V and 10 bases at J, leaving 2 bases unmatched. Germline loops: CDR1 ENHRY, CDR2 SYGVKD. The CDR3, as DNA: TGTGCCATCAGTGAGTCCCAGGGGGGAGCTTTCTTT. It specifies CAISESQGGAFF.

This clone has more than one count but fewer than ten. The rearrangement uses TRBV7-7 and TRBJ2-7, with TRBD1 identical over 11 bases. The CDR3 has 14 residues. Losses at the gene ends were 6 bases for V and 4 bases for J; bases not matched to a gene: 5. Germline V gene lookup returns CDR1 SSHAT and CDR2 FNYEAQ (reference sequence). The DNA of the CDR3 is TGTGCCAGCAGGTCCGGGACAGGGGGTTACGAGCAGTACTTC. Its protein is CASRSGTGGYEQYF.

This clone was observed a single time. The chain carries TRBV6-5 and TRBJ2-7; the D gene is possibly TRBD1 (5 bases). Trimming took off 2 bases at V and 6 bases at J, with 8 bases between the two ends. Germline V lookup: CDR1 MNHEY, CDR2 SVGAGI. This CDR3 region has 12 residues. CDR3 DNA sequence: TGTGCCAGCAGTTACGGGGCTGGCGAGCAGTACTTC. Its protein is CASSYGAGEQYF.

This rearrangement joins TRBV6-6 to TRBJ1-6, with D maybe TRBD1 (5 bases). The CDR3 runs to 14 residues. The germline V and J ends were trimmed by 6 bases and 5 bases, with 11 bases remaining between them. Germline CDR1 and CDR2: MNHNY and SVGAGI (reference sequence). The CDR3 loop is CASSSDTNNSPLHF. The CDR3 DNA is TGTGCCAGCAGCTCGGACACAAATAATTCACCCCTCCACTTT.

The V call is TRBV15, the J call TRBJ2-7; D may be TRBD2 (5 bases). This CDR3 region has 13 residues. Deletions cut 5 bases from V and 0 bases from J, with 8 bases between. Germline CDR1 reads LNHNV; CDR2 reads YYDKDF (reference sequence). CDR3 sequence reads: CATSGGFSYEQYF. The CDR3 DNA reads TGTGCCACCAGCGGCGGGTTCTCCTACGAGCAGTACTTC.

The CDR3 reads CASSSGQTNTGRNTEAFF. CDR3 DNA: TGTGCCAGCAGTTCGGGACAGACGAACACTGGTCGGAACACTGAAGCTTTCTTT. V gene TRBV6-2 or TRBV6-3 combines with J gene TRBJ1-1; 7 bases are shared with TRBD1. This CDR3 is built from 18 residues. With 4 bases clipped from V and 1 base from J, the junction kept 15 bases outside the gene matches. CDR1 MNHEY and CDR2 SVGEGT come from the germline V gene.

This chain connects TRBV30 to TRBJ1-2; no definite D call. The CDR3 runs to 11 residues. V lost 1 base and J lost 5, with 5 bases in between. Germline V gene data show CDR1 as GTSNPN and CDR2 as SVGIG (reference sequence). The CDR3, as DNA: TGTGCCTGGAGTGCGGGATATGGCTACACCTTC. It specifies CAWSAGYGYTF.

The CDR3 loop is CASSLEWEGNTEAFF. The CDR3 DNA follows: TGTGCCAGCAGCTTGGAGTGGGAGGGGAACACTGAAGCTTTCTTT. V gene TRBV7-8 combines with J gene TRBJ1-1, with no clear D. CDR3 length equals 15 residues. Germline V CDR1 and CDR2: SGHVS, FQNEAQ. V lost 3 bases and J 1 base, leaving 12 bases between the germline ends.